This TCR beta chain was identified during a study of T-cell memory formation after mild COVID-19. Study-wide points: Certain responding clones were present in pre-infection memory, suggesting participation of cross-reactive memory. There was a balanced CD4/CD8 profile in clones contracting day 15 to 85, and later expanders leaned CD4+.

Regarding this clonotype: Its cognate antigen is unknown.

TCRdb independently ran MiXCR on the 5' RACE reads; one entry per CDR3 protein. The sample lists 500,000 to 600,000 distinct CDR3 sequences; 18% were seen once. This receptor was taken from an adult woman who had mild COVID-19 (a few samples of this study predate the infection). Cell type and time point are not known. The sample taken for sequencing was PBMCs or a T cell subset sorted from them (not recorded which).

Here the CDR3 DNA reads TGCAGTGCTATTTCGCAGTGGGAGCAGTACTTC. Protein: CSAISQWEQYF. This chain links TRBV20-1 with TRBJ2-7, with D unresolved. CDR3 length: 11 amino acids. Trimming removed 4 bases at V and 7 bases at J, with 11 bases between. From germline, CDR1 is DFQATT and CDR2 SNEGSKA (reference sequence).